The 2 T cell receptor beta chains in this list originate from one sample, sequenced in a study of T cell responses to AZD1222 COVID-19 vaccine. The data were produced by immunoSEQ multiplex PCR, yet TCRdb's version contains in-frame clones alone and is incomplete. The sample shows 85,000 to 130,000 clones, roughly 90% of them seen only once. The sequences come from peripheral blood, collected on day 0 of AZD1222 vaccination. The receptors here all came from an adult in good health.

This clone was found once. CDR3: CAISTEFYTGELFF. DNA for the CDR3: TGTGCCATCAGTACGGAATTTTACACCGGGGAGCTGTTTTTT. This rearrangement joins TRBV10-3 to TRBJ2-2; no reliable D call. Germline V gives CDR1 ENHRY, CDR2 SYGVKD. The CDR3 runs to 14 residues. Trimming stripped 5 bases from V and 3 bases from J, with 10 bases between.

The chain uses TRBV27 and TRBJ1-1; possible D gene TRBD1, 6 bases. CDR3 size: 13 residues. Looked up from germline, CDR1 is MNHEY and CDR2 is SMNVEV (reference sequence). V was shortened by 6 bases and J by 1 base, with 9 bases between the two germline ends. CDR3 nucleotides: TGTGCCAGCAGAATACAGGGGAACACTGAAGCTTTCTTT. The encoded protein is CASRIQGNTEAFF.